Detailed here is one T cell receptor (beta chain). The antigen is undetermined. Clones were read by immunoSEQ multiplex PCR, and TCRdb kept only the in-frame ones, dropping some. The profile covers around 50,000 clones, with about nine tenths appearing a single time and 18% taken by the ten largest. These data come from a study of T cells in localized non-small cell lung cancer. Overall study results and limits: In adjacent lung appeared a median approximately 57 of the top 100 tumor clones.

The TCR sequence derives from a male donor older than 55 with stage III squamous cell lung carcinoma. Sequences were derived from peripheral blood, sampled before any cancer treatment.

The CDR3 DNA follows: TGTGCCAGCAGTTTAACAGATACGCAGTATTTT. It yields the protein CASSLTDTQYF. The chain links TRBV28 to TRBJ2-3; D is ambiguous. Trimming cost V 2 bases and J 3 bases, with 0 bases left between them. Germline lookup yields CDR1 MDHEN and CDR2 SYDVKM. CDR3 size: 11 residues. Filled out from reference TRBV28 and TRBJ2-3, the complete variable domain reads DVKVTQSSRYLVKRTGEKVFLECVQDMDHENMFWYRQDPGLGLRLIYFSYDVKMKEKGDIPEGYSVSREKKERFSLILESASTNQTSMYLCASSLTDTQYFGPGTRLTVL.